This T cell receptor (beta chain) comes out of a study of shared clonotypes between healthy human individuals. Study background: Donors consisted of a couple of women and three men between 18 and 49. Regarding the study as a whole: Non-shared clonotypes had lower generation probabilities than those shared by all four donors. Genetic and exposure-history diversity was limited by the few donors. Naive CD4 clonotypes were shared across a handful of donors at roughly 5.5%.

The CDR3 runs to 12 residues. With V trimmed by 5 bases and J by 7 bases, 1 base remained unmatched. Germline V gene sequence: CDR1 SEHNR, CDR2 FQNEAQ (reference sequence). This clone was recorded a few times. The antigen remains undetermined. Naive CD8 populations comprised CD45RO-negative cells positively selected for CCR7, excluding terminally differentiated effector memory CD45RA+ cells. The protocol was immunoSEQ multiplex PCR, while the TCRdb copy is restricted to in-frame clones and leaves out a portion. The table has about 2.2 million clones, just over 90% seen once. Sequencing input: naive CD8+ T cells from PBMCs. The TCR sequence derives from a young man in good health. Some clones in this sample may be carry-over from other donors' samples. The chain links TRBV7-9 to TRBJ1-2; 10 bases agree with TRBD1. CDR3 DNA: TGTGCCAGCAGCGGGACAGGGGTTGGCTACACCTTC. Protein product: CASSGTGVGYTF. The full variable domain, in which reference TRBV7-9 and TRBJ1-2 provide the parts outside the CDR3, is DTGVSQNPRHKITKRGQNVTFRCDPISEHNRLYWYRQTLGQGPEFLTYFQNEAQLEKSRLLSDRFSAERPKGSFSTLEIQRTEQGDSAMYLCASSGTGVGYTFGSGTRLTVV.